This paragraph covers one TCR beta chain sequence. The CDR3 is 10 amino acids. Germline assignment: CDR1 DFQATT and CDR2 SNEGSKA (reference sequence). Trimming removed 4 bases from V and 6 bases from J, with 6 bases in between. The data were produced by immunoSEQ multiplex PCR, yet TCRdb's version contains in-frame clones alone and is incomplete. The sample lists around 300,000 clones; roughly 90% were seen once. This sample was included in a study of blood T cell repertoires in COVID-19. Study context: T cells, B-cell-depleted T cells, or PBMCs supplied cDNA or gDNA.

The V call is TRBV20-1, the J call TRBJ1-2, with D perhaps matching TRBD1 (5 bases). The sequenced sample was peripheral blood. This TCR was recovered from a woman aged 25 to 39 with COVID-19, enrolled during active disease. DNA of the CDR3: TGCAGTGCTAAGGGGAATGGCTACACCTTC. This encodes CSAKGNGYTF.